This T cell receptor (beta chain) stems from a study of blood T cells in healthy people across ages. Study-wide results and limits: Investigators viewed diversity estimates from one million T cells as underestimates, the study reported. Expanded clonotype changes were possibly confounded by unknown donor CMV status.

As regards this clonotype: Its specificity is not known.

Next came a second PCR, run for roughly 6 to 11 cycles, which used a sample-barcoded 5' primer along with a J-beta primer mix. TCRdb used MiXCR to reprocess the 5' RACE reads, holding one entry per CDR3 protein. This repertoire shows hundreds of thousands of distinct CDR3 sequences, around 50% found once; its top ten account for approximately 13%. Trimming shortened V by 0 bases and J by 0 bases, and 12 bases separated the two germline ends. CDR1 and CDR2 (germline): LGHDT, YNNKEL (reference sequence). CDR3 length equals 17 residues. The chain is built from TRBV3-1 and TRBJ2-1; D is undetermined. The source of this sequence is a woman of 80 years or more in good health. Sequences were obtained from blood. The CDR3, as DNA: TGTGCCAGCAGCCAAGATCGGGCTGTGAGCTCCTACAATGAGCAGTTCTTC. Translating gives CASSQDRAVSSYNEQFF.